Listed below are T cell receptor beta chains from one sample, sequenced in a study of OX40 agonist ivuxolimab in advanced cancers. Clones were read by immunoSEQ multiplex PCR, and TCRdb kept only the in-frame ones, dropping some. This sample has tens of thousands of clones, with approximately 90% found just once. The sequenced sample was CD4+ or CD8+ T cells sorted from blood, obtained in a trial of the OX40 agonist ivuxolimab. All receptors derive from an adult with an advanced solid tumor such as melanoma, head and neck, liver or kidney cancer. The CDR3 runs from the conserved cysteine through the conserved F or W.

TRBV5-1 CASSLTTGNYGYTF
TRBV5-6 CASSLGENSPLHF
TRBV5-1 CASSLQGLTGANVLTF
TRBV10-3 CAISGLASHRGDNEQFF
TRBV6-5 CASSGGGAGTEAFF
TRBV6-5 CASSADRGRYGYTF
TRBV5-1 CASSFRPGPSSGNTIYF
TRBV28 CASSPGVSPGNTIYF
TRBV25-1 CASSEKGRTPRDEQFF
TRBV19 CASSMTGGTAYGYTF
TRBV19 CASSAEGGRDTQYF
TRBV29-1 CSVAEGSYNEQFF
TRBV19 CASSPRWATNYGYTF
TRBV18 CASSSGQALQPQHF
TRBV28 CASIRAGAYEQYF
TRBV30 CAWGSGTETQYF
TRBV27 CASSLNGSPLHF
TRBV19 CASKKGTSGTDTQYF
TRBV6-1 CASSEWSAYGYTF
TRBV7-2 CASSLTPGGQPQHF
TRBV7-3 CASSASGSRSDTQYF
TRBV9 CASSVPAGGYEQFF
TRBV9 CASSAVPGQVHGGNTIYF
TRBV7-9 CASSLVGGSYNEQFF
TRBV30 CAWVTGGLDAFF
TRBV21-1 CASSKGPEEGSTYNEQFF
TRBV28 CASRGGLAGPYEQYF
TRBV7-9 CASSDRGPYEQYF
TRBV11-2 CASSGLPSYEQYF
TRBV7-2 CASSQSRGLGQPQHF
TRBV21-1 CASRGRRQPQHF
TRBV13 CASSLAPGVNTEAFF
TRBV7-2 CASSSLVDTQYF
TRBV9 CASSGGGPQETQYF
TRBV5-4 CASSSAIGDEQFF
TRBV10-3 CAISEGTDANYGYTF
TRBV19 CASSPRTSLNEQYF
TRBV19 CASSTEYGTSGADTQYF
TRBV19 CASSSGTNTEAFF
TRBV28 CASSHRGGHSLSPLYGYTF
TRBV10-3 CAIGQDHGYTF
TRBV30 CAWSDRGINEQFF
TRBV7-9 CASSVGYYGYTF
TRBV6-1 CASSEGRDQPQHF
TRBV18 CASYPFRGENTGELFF
TRBV7-8 CASSLTGTPNTEAFF